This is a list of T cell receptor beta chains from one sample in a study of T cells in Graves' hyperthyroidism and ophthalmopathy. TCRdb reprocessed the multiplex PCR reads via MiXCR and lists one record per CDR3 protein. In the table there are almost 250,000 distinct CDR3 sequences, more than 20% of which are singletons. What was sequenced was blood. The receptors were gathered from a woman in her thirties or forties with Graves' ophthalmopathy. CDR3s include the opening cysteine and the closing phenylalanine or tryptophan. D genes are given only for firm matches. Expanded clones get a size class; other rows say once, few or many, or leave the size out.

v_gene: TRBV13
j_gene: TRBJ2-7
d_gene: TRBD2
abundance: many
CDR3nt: TGTGCCAGCAGCCCCGGGGTAGCGGGAGTTTACGAGCAGTACTTC
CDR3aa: CASSPGVAGVYEQYF

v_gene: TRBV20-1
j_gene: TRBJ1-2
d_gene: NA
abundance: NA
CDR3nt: TGCAGTGCTAGTTATCCGGCTCGCCCAGCTAACTATGGCTACACCTTC
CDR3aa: CSASYPARPANYGYTF

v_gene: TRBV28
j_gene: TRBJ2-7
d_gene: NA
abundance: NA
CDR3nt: TGTGCCAGCAGTTTTGACGGCAGGGGACTCTCCTACGAGCAGTACTTC
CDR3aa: CASSFDGRGLSYEQYF

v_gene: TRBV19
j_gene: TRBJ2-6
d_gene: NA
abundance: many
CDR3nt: TGTGCCAGTAGTTCCACGTTCTCTGGGGCCAACGTCCTGACTTTC
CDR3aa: CASSSTFSGANVLTF

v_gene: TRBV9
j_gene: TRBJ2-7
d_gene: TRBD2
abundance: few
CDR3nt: TGTGCCAGCAGCGTAGCGTGGACTAGCGGCCCCTACGAGCAGTACTTC
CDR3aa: CASSVAWTSGPYEQYF

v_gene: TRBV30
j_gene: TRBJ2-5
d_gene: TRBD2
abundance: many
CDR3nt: TGTGCCTGGAGTCTCCTAGCGGGGATCCAAGAGACCCAGTACTTC
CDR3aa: CAWSLLAGIQETQYF

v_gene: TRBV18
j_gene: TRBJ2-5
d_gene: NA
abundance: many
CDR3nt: TGTGCCAGCTCACCACAGCAGGGCGCGGAGACCCAGTACTTC
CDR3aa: CASSPQQGAETQYF

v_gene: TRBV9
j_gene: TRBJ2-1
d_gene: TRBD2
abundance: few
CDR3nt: TGTGCCAGCAGCGCTAGCGGGAGCGGGTACAATGAGCAGTTCTTC
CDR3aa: CASSASGSGYNEQFF

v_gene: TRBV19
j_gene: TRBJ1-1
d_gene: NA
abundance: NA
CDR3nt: TGTGCTCCGTCCAACGACACTGAAGCTTTCTTT
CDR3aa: CAPSNDTEAFF

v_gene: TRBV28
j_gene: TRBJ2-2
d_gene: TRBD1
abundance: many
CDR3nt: TGTGCCAGCAGTTTAGGGGGACCGACAGGGCACGGGGAGCTGTTTTTT
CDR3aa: CASSLGGPTGHGELFF

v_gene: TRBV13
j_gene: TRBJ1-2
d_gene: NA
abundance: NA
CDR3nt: TGTGCCAGCAGCCTACCCCATGGCTACACCTTC
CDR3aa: CASSLPHGYTF

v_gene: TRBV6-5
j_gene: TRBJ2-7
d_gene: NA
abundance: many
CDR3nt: TGTGCCAGCAGTTACTTCAGGGGCGAGCAGTACTTC
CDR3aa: CASSYFRGEQYF

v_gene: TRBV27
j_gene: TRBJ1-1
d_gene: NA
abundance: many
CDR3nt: TGTGCCAGCAGTACTCTAACACGGAACACTGAAGCTTTCTTT
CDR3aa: CASSTLTRNTEAFF

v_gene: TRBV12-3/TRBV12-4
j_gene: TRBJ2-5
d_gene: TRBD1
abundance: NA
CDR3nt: TGTGCCAGCAGCTCCGGGACAGCGAGTCTAGAGACCCAGTACTTC
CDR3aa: CASSSGTASLETQYF

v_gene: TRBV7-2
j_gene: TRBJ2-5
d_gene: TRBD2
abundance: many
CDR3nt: TGTGCCAGCAGCTTGGGCGGGGGGGTACGTGAGACCCAGTACTTC
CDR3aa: CASSLGGGVRETQYF

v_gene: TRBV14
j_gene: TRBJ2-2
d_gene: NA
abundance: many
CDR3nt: TGTGCCAGCAGTCTGGACAGCAGTTACGGGGAGCTGTTTTTT
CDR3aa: CASSLDSSYGELFF

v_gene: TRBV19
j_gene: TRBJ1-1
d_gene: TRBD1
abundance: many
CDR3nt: TGTGCCAGTAGGCCCAGGGACAGTCGGTCTGAAGCTTTCTTT
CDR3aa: CASRPRDSRSEAFF

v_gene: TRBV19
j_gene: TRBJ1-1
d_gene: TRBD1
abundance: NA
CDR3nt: TGTGCCAGCAGCCCCAGACAGGGATGGGCCACTGAAGCTTTCTTT
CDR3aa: CASSPRQGWATEAFF

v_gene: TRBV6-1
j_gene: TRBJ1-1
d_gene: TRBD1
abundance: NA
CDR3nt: TGTGCCACCAACAGAAGACAGGGGAACACTGAAGCTTTCTTT
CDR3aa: CATNRRQGNTEAFF

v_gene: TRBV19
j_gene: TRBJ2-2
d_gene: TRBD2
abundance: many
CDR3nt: TGTGCCAGTCGGCCAAGCGGGAGTGGAACCGGGGAGCTGTTTTTT
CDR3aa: CASRPSGSGTGELFF

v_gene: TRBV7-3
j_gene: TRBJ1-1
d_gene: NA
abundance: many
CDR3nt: TGTGCCAGCAGCTTAAATGGTGACACAACTGAAGCTTTCTTT
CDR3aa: CASSLNGDTTEAFF

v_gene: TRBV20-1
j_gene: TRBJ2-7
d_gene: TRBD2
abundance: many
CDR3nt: TGCAGTGCCAAAAGATATAGCGGGAGGGCCGGCGAGCAGTACTTC
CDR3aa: CSAKRYSGRAGEQYF

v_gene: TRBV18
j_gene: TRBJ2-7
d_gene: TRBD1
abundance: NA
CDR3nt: TGTGCCAGCTCACCAGGAGGACAGGGGTCTTCCTACGAGCAGTACTTC
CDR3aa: CASSPGGQGSSYEQYF

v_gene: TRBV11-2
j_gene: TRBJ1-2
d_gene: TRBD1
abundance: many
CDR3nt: TGTGCCAGCAGCCACCTAGACAGGGGAGGCAGCTATGGCTACACCTTC
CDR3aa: CASSHLDRGGSYGYTF

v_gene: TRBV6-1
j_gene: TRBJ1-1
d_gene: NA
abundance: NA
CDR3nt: TGTGCCAGCAGTGTAATGGCGAACACTGAAGCTTACTTT
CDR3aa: CASSVMANTEAYF

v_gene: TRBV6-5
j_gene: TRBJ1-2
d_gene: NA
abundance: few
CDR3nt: TGTGCCAGCAGTTTGGACGCGGGTCGTGGCTATGGCTACACCTTC
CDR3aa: CASSLDAGRGYGYTF

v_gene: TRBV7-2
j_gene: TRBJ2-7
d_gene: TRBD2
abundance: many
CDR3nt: TGTGCCAGCAGCCAAACTAGCGGGAGCTTCCACGAGCAGTACTTC
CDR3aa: CASSQTSGSFHEQYF

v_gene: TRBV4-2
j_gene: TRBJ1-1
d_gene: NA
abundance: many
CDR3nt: TGTGCCAGCAGCCAAGGGGGGGCCGTGAACACTGAAGCTTTCTTT
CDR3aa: CASSQGGAVNTEAFF

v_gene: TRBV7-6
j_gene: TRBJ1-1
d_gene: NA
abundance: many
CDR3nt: TGTGCCAGCAGACCGATCAGTGGGAACACTGAAGCTTTCTTT
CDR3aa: CASRPISGNTEAFF

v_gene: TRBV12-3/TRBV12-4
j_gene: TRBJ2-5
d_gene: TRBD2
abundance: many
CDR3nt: TGTGCCAGCGCGGGAGTTCGGCAAGAGACCCAGTACTTC
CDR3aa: CASAGVRQETQYF

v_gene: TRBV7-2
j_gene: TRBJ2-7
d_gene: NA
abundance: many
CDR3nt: TGTGCCAGCAGCTCCGTCGTACAGGGTTGGGGCGAGCAGTACTTC
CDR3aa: CASSSVVQGWGEQYF

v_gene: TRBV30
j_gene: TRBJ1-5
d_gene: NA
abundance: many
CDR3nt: TGTGCCTGGAGGGAAGGGATAGGAAGCAATCAGCCCCAGCATTTT
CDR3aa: CAWREGIGSNQPQHF

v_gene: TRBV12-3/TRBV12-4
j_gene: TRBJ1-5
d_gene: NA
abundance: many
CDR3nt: TGTGCCAGCAGTTTCAGGAATCAGCCCCAGCATTTT
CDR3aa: CASSFRNQPQHF

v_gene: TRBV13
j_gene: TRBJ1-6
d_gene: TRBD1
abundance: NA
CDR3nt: TGTGCCAGCAGCTTCGGGACAGGGGATTCACCCCTCCACTTT
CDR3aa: CASSFGTGDSPLHF

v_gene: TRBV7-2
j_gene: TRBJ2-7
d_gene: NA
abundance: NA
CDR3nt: TGTGCCAGCAGCCACGAGGCGTCTGGAGCCTACGAGCAGTACTTC
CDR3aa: CASSHEASGAYEQYF

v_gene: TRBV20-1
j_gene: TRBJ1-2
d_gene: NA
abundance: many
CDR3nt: TGCAGTGCGATGGGACTTGACTATGGCTACACCTTC
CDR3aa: CSAMGLDYGYTF

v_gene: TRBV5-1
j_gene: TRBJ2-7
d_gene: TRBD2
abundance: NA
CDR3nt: TGCGCCAGCAGCTTGGGTCCGGGACTAGCCCTTAGGAGCTCCTACGAGCAGTACTTC
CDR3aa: CASSLGPGLALRSSYEQYF

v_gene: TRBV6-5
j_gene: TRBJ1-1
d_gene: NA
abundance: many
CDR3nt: TGTGCCAGCAGTTCCCCTCGGCTCACTGAAGCTTTCTTT
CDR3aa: CASSSPRLTEAFF

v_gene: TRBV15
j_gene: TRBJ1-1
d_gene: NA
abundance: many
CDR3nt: TGTGCCACCAGCAGAGATCTCGAATCCTTGAACACTGAAGCTTTCTTT
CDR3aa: CATSRDLESLNTEAFF

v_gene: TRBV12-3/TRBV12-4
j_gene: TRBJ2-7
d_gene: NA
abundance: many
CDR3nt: TGTGCCAGCAGAGTCACCTACGAGCAGTACTTC
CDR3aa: CASRVTYEQYF

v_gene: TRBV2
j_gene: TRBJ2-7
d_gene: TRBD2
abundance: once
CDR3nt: TGTGCCAGCCGATATTGGACTAGCGGGAGGTACGAGCAGTACTTC
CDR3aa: CASRYWTSGRYEQYF

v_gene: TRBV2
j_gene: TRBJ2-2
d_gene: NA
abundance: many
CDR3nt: TGTGCCAGCAGTGACAGGTTTGGGGAGCTGTTTTTT
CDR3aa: CASSDRFGELFF

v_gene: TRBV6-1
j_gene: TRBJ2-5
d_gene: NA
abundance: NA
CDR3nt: TGTGCCAGCAGTGAAGATCTAACGGAAGAGACCCAGTACTTC
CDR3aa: CASSEDLTEETQYF

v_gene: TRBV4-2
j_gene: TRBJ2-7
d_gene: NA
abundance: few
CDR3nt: TGTGCCAGCAGCCAAGAGCCGCGGGGACAGCTCTCCTACGAGCAGTACTTC
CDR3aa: CASSQEPRGQLSYEQYF

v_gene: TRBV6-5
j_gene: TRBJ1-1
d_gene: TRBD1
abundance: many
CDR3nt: TGTGCCAGCCGGGGTGCAGGGGGCATCGCTGAAGCTTTCTTT
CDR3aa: CASRGAGGIAEAFF

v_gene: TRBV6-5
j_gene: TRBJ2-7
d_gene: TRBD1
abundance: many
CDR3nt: TGTGCCAGCAGTCCCGGGACAGGGATGGGGGAGCAGTACTTC
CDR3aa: CASSPGTGMGEQYF

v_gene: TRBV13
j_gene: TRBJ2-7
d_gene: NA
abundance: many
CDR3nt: TGTGCCAGCAGCGGGAGTTCCAGATACGAGCAGTACTTC
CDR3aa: CASSGSSRYEQYF